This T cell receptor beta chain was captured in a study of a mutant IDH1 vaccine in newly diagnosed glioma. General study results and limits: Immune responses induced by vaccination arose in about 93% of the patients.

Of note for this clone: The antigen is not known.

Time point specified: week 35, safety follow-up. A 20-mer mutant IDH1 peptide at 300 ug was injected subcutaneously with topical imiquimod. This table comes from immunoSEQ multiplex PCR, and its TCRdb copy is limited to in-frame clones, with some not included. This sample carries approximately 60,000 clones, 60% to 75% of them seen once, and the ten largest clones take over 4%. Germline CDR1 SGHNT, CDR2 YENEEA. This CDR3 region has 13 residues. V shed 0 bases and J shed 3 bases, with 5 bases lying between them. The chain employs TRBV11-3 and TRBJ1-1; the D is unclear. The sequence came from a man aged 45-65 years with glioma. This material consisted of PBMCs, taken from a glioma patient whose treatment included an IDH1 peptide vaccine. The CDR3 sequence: CASSLEEDTEAFF. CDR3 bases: TGTGCCAGCAGCTTAGAGGAGGACACTGAAGCTTTCTTT.